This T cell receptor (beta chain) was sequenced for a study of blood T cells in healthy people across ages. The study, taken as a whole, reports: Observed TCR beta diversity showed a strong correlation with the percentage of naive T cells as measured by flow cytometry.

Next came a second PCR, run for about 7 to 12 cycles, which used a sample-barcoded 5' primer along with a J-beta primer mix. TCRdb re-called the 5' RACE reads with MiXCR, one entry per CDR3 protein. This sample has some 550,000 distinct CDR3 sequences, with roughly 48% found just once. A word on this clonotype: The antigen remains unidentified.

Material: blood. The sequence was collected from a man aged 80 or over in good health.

The CDR3 DNA reads as TGTGCCAGCAGTTTAAGGTATTCCAATGAGCAGTTCTTC. Translation gives CASSLRYSNEQFF. The chain links TRBV27 to TRBJ2-1; D is uncertain. Germline CDR1 reads MNHEY; CDR2 reads SMNVEV (reference sequence). Trimming stripped 2 bases from V and 6 bases from J, with 8 bases between. The length of the CDR3 is 13 residues.